The present T cell receptor (beta chain) was sequenced within a study of T cell responses to AZD1222 COVID-19 vaccine (dated by TCRdb to the early 2020s). Describing the broader study: AZD1222 recipients with second doses at about 4 weeks or about 12 weeks were pooled, because spike-specific TCR depth and breadth did not differ between schedules. Enrollment into the trials was organized by age into subgroups of 18-55, 56-69 and 70-plus years, and those subgroups contained about 150, 27 and 61 TCR-sequenced participants, respectively. TCR sequencing was performed for 230 to 250 trial participants, of whom around 200 were given two doses of AZD1222 and around 25 were given two doses of MenACWY control vaccine. Points the paper makes about the study in general: CD4 TCRs associated with the vaccine covered the entire spike protein, and the dominant responses were in regions 160-218 and 743-854. Reportedly, almost half of the unique spike-specific TCRs recognized epitopes lying outside the regions that are mutated in the B.1.351 and B.1.1.7 variants. A significant rise in spike-specific TCR breadth and depth was observed after two AZD1222 doses relative to day 0 and relative to MenACWY recipients. Participants were mostly white British, with more females than males. The authors suggested clonal diversity may have been underestimated. Only five to seven AZD1222 recipients were SARS-CoV-2 seropositive at baseline, limiting conclusions about previously exposed vaccinees. In the small 56-69-year group, the increase in depth fell short of significance, most likely because of low power. Because no day 14 peak-response samples were available, the repertoires could be characterized only after the peak T cell response.

The CDR3 regions of human TCRbeta chains were analyzed by immunosequencing. In the authors' own workflow: TCRs in the repertoires were matched against a reference library of SARS-CoV-2-specific TCRs that had been generated with the MIRA antigen-specificity platform. Breadth meant the fraction of unique TCRs that were SARS-CoV-2-associated, whereas depth meant the fraction of total T cells that were SARS-CoV-2-associated. Each spike-specific TCR was assigned to its reactive spike region and to a CD4 or CD8 class using the MIRA data. Log10-transformed breadth and depth values were compared by one-way ANOVA with Sidak's multiple comparisons tests. TCRdb's version of the immuneACCESS table is confined to in-frame rearrangements and falls short of the full clone set. An unresolved V gene accounts for under half of the shortfall where checked; the remainder is of unknown origin. That table is the source of V, J and clone size, and D and trimming were worked out from the DNA. Recorded for this sample are under 300,000 clones; over 85% of them occurred a single time. 0.55% of the sample is held by the ten biggest clonotypes.

According to the study, the label for this sample's time point signals: baseline before first vaccination. Vaccinee samples were obtained from the UK trials COV001 and COV002, which included a single-blind randomized controlled phase 2/3 trial of AZD1222 (ChAdOx1 nCoV-19) in healthy adults. Trial participant PBMC samples were collected at day 0 and day 28 after the second dose for TCRbeta chain sequencing. In the case of this clone: Its antigen is not yet known. No much larger clone is present one base from it, and per-base qualities are unavailable.

The trim is 3 bases for V and 0 bases for J, with a gap of 6 bases between the germline ends. The CDR3 runs 13 amino acids, cysteine and phenylalanine included. The sequence is cut down to CDR3 DNA, 39 bases in frame from base 1. The germline V gene specifies KGHSH as CDR1 and LQKENI as CDR2. The sample in question was peripheral blood, obtained on day 0 of AZD1222 vaccination. The receptor's source is an adult in good health. The chain was built from TRBV18 and TRBJ2-7, and TRBD2 may be the D gene, going by 6 matching bases. This receptor has the CDR3 CASSPGSSYEQYF. The DNA sequence follows: TGTGCCAGCTCACCCGGGAGCTCCTACGAGCAGTACTTC.